The 8 T cell receptor beta chains listed next were all sequenced from one sample in a study of identifying expanded T cells in peripheral blood (dated by TCRdb to 2018 to 2020). Library method: the immunoSEQ multiplex PCR assay. TCRdb took over this immuneACCESS table, retaining in-frame rearrangements with V and J assigned. Such tables are incomplete; in checked studies, under half of the missing clones stem from an unresolved V gene, and the remainder is unexplained. The sample table holds tens of thousands of clones, of which about 83% were seen once. In total, the top ten clones hold about 17% of the sample. Sequenced material: blood. Receptors were obtained from a person aged 18 to 75 in good health.

The genes are TRBV11-2 and TRBJ2-4, with TRBD2 matching 8 bases. Trimming took 2 bases from V and 2 from J; bases not matched to a gene: 8. Germline V CDR1 and CDR2: SGHAT, FQNNGV. This CDR3 is 17 amino acids long. The CDR3 spells CASSLRLAGTSKNIQYF. Written as DNA, the CDR3 is TGTGCCAGCAGCTTACGGCTAGCGGGCACTTCCAAAAACATTCAGTACTTC.

This chain connects TRBV28 to TRBJ2-7; the D gene is possibly TRBD2 (5 bases). The CDR3 totals 14 residues. CDR1 and CDR2 from the germline V gene are MDHEN and SYDVKM. Trimming cost V 5 bases and J 6 bases, with 17 bases left between them. CDR3 sequence reads: CASSPATGDPEQYF. The CDR3 nucleotides read TGTGCCAGCAGTCCAGCCACCGGGGATCCCGAGCAGTACTTC.

The rearrangement links TRBV5-6 to TRBJ2-5; the match to TRBD1 covers 8 bases. Germline CDR1 reads SGHDT; CDR2 reads YYEEEE. After removal of 2 bases from V and 4 bases from J, the junction contained 7 bases not matched to a gene. The CDR3 consists of 15 residues. The DNA for the CDR3 is TGTGCCAGCAGCTTCGGACAGGGAGTTGGAGAGACCCAGTACTTC. This translates into CASSFGQGVGETQYF.

The chain uses TRBV6-5 and TRBJ2-1, with D possibly being TRBD1 or TRBD2 (5 bases each). This CDR3 is built from 15 residues. Trimming cost V 3 bases and J 8 bases, with 17 bases left between them. The germline V gene encodes CDR1 MNHEY and CDR2 SVGAGI. The CDR3 nucleotides are TGTGCCAGCAGTTATCGATTGGCGAGGGGCGATGAGCAGTTCTTC. This encodes CASSYRLARGDEQFF.

The J gene is TRBJ2-6, the V gene TRBV7-3; D not resolved. The CDR3 is made up of 14 amino acids. Trimming left V 5 bases short and J 0 bases short, with 5 bases between. CDR1 SGHTA and CDR2 FQGTGA come from the germline V gene. CDR3 nucleotides: TGTGCCAGCAGCGAGAACTCTGGGGCCAACGTCCTGACTTTC. It is translated as CASSENSGANVLTF.

This clone was detected only a few times. The chain couples TRBV7-9 to TRBJ1-2; D unclear. The germline V gene has CDR1 SEHNR and CDR2 FQNEAQ (reference sequence). CDR3 length: 12 amino acids. Trimming took 1 base from V and 7 from J, leaving 7 bases between them. CDR3 amino acids: CASSLGDSGYTF. CDR3 nucleotide sequence: TGTGCCAGCAGCTTAGGAGACTCTGGCTACACCTTC. Supplemented by reference TRBV7-9 and TRBJ1-2, the full variable domain reads DTGVSQNPRHKITKRGQNVTFRCDPISEHNRLYWYRQTLGQGPEFLTYFQNEAQLEKSRLLSDRFSAERPKGSFSTLEIQRTEQGDSAMYLCASSLGDSGYTFGSGTRLTVV.

The genes are TRBV5-6 and TRBJ2-1, with TRBD2 matching 9 bases. The trim removed 1 base at V and 5 bases at J, leaving 4 bases unmatched. This CDR3 spans 15 amino acids. Germline-derived CDR1 and CDR2 are SGHDT and YYEEEE. This chain's CDR3 is CASSLPLAGHNEQFF. The CDR3 coding sequence is TGTGCCAGCAGCTTGCCACTAGCGGGCCACAATGAGCAGTTCTTC.

The rearrangement joins TRBV7-9 to TRBJ2-3, with TRBD2 identical over 8 bases. The CDR3 spans 17 residues. V was pared by 1 base and J by 0 bases, with 6 bases of the junction left unmatched. The V gene's germline CDR1 is SEHNR and CDR2 FQNEAQ (reference sequence). The CDR3 sequence is CASSLDVSSGSTDTQYF. The CDR3, as DNA: TGTGCCAGCAGCTTAGATGTGTCTAGCGGGAGCACAGATACGCAGTATTTT.